The entry below describes one T cell receptor beta chain. Its antigen is not identified. This sample was taken from a study of T cell clones after liver transplantation. Across the whole study: HCV positivity affected three of eight recipients; the rest lacked autoimmune or viral indications. Standard immunosuppression, with no induction, continued until 12-24 months after transplant. Study-wide findings and caveats: A larger donor-reactive than third-party decline suggested partial antigen-specific deletion.

V was shortened by 4 bases and J by 0 bases, with 9 bases between the two germline ends. There are 14 residues in the CDR3. CDR1 and CDR2 from the germline V gene are LNHDA and SQIVND (reference sequence). Repertoires were generated with immunoSEQ multiplex PCR, while TCRdb's copy carries only in-frame clones and drops some. The top ten hold around 2.8% of the sample, which has about 58,000 clones, 70% to 80% seen once. The TCR sequence derives from a human patient who received a liver transplant. These T cells may partly come from the graft donor. Here the sequenced sample was CD4+ T cells from blood, taken at the approximately 16-month timepoint. The chain uses TRBV19 and TRBJ1-1; D not resolved. For the CDR3, the DNA is TGTGCCAGTAGTACCACTTTTATGAACACTGAAGCTTTCTTT. The encoded protein is CASSTTFMNTEAFF.